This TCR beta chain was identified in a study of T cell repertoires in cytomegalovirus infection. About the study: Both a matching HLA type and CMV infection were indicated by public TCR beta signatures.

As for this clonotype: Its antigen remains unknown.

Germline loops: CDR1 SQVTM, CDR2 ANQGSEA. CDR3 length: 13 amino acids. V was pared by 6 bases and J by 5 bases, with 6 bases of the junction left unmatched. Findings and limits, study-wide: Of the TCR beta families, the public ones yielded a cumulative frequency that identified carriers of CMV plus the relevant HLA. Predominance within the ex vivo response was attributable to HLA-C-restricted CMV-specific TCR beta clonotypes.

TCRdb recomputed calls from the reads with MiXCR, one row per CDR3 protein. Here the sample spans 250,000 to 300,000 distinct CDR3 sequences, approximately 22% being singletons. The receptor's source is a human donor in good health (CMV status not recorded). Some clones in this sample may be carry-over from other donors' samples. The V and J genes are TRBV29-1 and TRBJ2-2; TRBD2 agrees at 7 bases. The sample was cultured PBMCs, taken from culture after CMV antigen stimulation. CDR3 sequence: CSVGMRGTGELFF. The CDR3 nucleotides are TGCAGCGTGGGGATGCGGGGGACCGGGGAGCTGTTTTTT.